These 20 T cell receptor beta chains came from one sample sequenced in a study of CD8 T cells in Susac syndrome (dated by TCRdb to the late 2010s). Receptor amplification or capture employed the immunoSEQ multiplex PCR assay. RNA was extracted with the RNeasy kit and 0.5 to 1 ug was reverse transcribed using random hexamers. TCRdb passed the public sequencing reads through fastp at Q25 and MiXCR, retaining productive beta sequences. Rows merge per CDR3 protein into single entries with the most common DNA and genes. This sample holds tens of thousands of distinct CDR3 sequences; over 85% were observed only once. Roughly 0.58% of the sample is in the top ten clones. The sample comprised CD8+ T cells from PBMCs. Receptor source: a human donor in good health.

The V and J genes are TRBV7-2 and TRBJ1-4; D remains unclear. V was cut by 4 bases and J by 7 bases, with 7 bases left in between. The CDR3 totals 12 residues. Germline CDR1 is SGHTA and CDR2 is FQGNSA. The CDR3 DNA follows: TGTGCCAGCAGCTCACGAGCTGAAAAACTGTTTTTT. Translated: CASSSRAEKLFF.

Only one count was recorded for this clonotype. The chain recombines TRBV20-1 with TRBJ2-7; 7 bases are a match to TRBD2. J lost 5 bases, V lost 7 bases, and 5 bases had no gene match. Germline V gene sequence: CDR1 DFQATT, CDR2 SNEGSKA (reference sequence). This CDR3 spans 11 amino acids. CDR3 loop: CSVAGVHEQYF. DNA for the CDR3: TGCAGTGTGGCGGGAGTCCACGAGCAGTACTTC.

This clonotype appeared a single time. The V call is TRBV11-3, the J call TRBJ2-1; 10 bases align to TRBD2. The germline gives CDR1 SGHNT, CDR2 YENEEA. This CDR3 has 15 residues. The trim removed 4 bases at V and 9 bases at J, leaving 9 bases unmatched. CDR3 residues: CASSSISSGSPEQFF. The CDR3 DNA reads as TGTGCCAGCAGCTCGATTTCTAGCGGGAGCCCTGAGCAGTTCTTC.

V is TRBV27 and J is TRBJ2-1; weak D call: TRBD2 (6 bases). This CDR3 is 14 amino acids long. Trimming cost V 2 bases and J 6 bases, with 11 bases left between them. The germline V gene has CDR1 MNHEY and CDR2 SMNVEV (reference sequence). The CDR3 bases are TGTGCCAGCAGTTTAATTTCCGGGGGCAATGAGCAGTTCTTC. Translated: CASSLISGGNEQFF.

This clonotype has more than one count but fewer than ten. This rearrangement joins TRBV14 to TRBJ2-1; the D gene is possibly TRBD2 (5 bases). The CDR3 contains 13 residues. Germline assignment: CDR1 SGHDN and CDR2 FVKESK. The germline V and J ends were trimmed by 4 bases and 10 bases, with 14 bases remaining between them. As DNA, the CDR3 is TGTGCCAGCAGCCGATGGACTGGAGAAGAGCAGTTCTTC. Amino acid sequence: CASSRWTGEEQFF. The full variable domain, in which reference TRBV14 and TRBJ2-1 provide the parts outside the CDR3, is EAGVTQFPSHSVIEKGQTVTLRCDPISGHDNLYWYRRVMGKEIKFLLHFVKESKQDESGMPNNRFLAERTGGTYSTLKVQPAELEDSGVYFCASSRWTGEEQFFGPGTRLTVL.

The CDR3 loop reads CATSEPTGSGEQYF. DNA of the CDR3: TGTGCCACCAGTGAGCCTACAGGAAGCGGAGAGCAGTACTTC. The chain is built from TRBV24-1 and TRBJ2-7; D possibly matches TRBD1 or TRBD2 (5 bases each). The germline V gene has CDR1 KGHDR and CDR2 SFDVKD. The CDR3 has 14 amino acids. V lost 4 bases to trimming and J lost 7 bases, with 16 bases between them.

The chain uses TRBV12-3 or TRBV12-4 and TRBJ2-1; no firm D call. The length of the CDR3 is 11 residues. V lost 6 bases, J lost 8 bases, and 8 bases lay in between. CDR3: CASRMVDEQFF. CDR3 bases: TGTGCCAGCAGAATGGTCGATGAGCAGTTCTTC.

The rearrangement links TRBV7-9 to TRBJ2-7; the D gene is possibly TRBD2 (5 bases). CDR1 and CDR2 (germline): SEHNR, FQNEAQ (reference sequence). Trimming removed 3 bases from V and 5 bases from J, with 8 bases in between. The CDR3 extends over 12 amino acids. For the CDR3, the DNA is TGTGCCAGCAGCTTTTCGGGAAACGAGCAGTACTTC. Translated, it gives CASSFSGNEQYF.

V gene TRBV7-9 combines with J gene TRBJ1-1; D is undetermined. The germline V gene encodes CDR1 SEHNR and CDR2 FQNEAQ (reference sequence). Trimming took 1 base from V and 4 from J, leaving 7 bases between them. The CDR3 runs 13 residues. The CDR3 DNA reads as TGTGCCAGCAGCTTAGGTCACCCCACTGAAGCTTTCTTT. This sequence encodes CASSLGHPTEAFF. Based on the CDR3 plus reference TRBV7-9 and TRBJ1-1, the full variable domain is DTGVSQNPRHKITKRGQNVTFRCDPISEHNRLYWYRQTLGQGPEFLTYFQNEAQLEKSRLLSDRFSAERPKGSFSTLEIQRTEQGDSAMYLCASSLGHPTEAFFGQGTRLTVV.

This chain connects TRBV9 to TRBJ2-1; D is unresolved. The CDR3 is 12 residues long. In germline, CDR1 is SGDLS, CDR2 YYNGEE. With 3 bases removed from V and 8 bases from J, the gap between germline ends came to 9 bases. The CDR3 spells CASSADSDEQFF. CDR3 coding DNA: TGTGCCAGCAGCGCCGATTCCGATGAGCAGTTCTTC.

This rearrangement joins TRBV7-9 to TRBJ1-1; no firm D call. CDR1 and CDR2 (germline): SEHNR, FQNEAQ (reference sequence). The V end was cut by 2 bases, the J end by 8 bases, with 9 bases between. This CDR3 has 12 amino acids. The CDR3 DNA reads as TGTGCCAGCAGCTTATCGCCCGCCGAAGCTTTCTTT. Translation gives CASSLSPAEAFF.

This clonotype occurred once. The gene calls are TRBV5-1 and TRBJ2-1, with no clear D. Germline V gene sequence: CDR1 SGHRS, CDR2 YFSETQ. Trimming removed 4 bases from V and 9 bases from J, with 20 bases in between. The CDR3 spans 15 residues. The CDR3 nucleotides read TGCGCCAGCAGCCCCACGGGCCCTCATGTGGGTGAGCAGTTCTTC. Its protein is CASSPTGPHVGEQFF.

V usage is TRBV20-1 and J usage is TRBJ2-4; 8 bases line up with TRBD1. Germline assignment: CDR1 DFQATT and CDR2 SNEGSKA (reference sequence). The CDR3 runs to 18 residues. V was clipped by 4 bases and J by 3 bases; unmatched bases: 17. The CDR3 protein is CSANGFDRTGFDKNIQYF. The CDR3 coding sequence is TGCAGTGCTAACGGATTTGATCGGACAGGGTTCGACAAAAACATTCAGTACTTC.

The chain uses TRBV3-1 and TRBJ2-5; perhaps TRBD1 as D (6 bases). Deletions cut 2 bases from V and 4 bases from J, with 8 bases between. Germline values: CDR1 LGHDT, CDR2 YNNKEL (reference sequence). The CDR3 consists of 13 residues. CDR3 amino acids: CASSQIQGETQYF. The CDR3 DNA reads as TGTGCCAGCAGCCAAATACAGGGAGAGACCCAGTACTTC.

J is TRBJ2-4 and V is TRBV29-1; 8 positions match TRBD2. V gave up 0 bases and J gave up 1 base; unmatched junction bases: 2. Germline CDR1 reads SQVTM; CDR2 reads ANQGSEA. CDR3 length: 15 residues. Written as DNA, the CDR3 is TGCAGCGTTGAAGAGCGGGGGGAGGCCAAAAACATTCAGTACTTC. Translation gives CSVEERGEAKNIQYF.

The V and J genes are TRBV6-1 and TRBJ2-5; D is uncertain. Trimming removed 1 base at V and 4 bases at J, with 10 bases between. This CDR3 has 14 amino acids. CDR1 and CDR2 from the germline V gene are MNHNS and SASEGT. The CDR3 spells CASSEGPASETQYF. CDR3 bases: TGTGCCAGCAGTGAAGGGCCCGCCTCAGAGACCCAGTACTTC.

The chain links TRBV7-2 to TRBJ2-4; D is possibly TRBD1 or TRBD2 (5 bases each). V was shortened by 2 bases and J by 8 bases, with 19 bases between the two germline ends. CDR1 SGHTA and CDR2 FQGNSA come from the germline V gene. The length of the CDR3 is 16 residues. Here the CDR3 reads CASSLWPQGAGDIQYF. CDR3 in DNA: TGTGCCAGCAGCTTATGGCCGCAGGGCGCGGGTGACATTCAGTACTTC.

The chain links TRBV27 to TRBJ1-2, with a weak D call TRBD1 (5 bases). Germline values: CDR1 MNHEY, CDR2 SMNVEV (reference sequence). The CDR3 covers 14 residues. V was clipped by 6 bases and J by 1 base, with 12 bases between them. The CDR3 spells CASRRGGINYGYTF. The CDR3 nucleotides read TGTGCCAGCAGGCGTGGGGGAATTAACTATGGCTACACCTTC.

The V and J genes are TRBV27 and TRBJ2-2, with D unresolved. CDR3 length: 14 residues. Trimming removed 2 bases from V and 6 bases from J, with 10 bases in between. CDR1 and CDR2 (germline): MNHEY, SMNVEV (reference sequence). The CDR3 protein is CASSLVQQPGELFF. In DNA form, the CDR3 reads TGTGCCAGCAGTTTAGTCCAGCAACCCGGGGAGCTGTTTTTT.

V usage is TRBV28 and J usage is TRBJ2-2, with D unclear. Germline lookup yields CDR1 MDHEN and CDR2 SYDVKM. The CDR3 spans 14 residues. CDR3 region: CASHKGINTGELFF. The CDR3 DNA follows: TGTGCTTCTCATAAGGGAATTAACACCGGGGAGCTGTTTTTT.